The 27 T cell receptor beta chains presented below share a single source sample, sequenced in a study of T cell changes during pregnancy in multiple sclerosis. Using immunoSEQ multiplex PCR, the repertoire was profiled, and TCRdb retains in-frame clones only, with some absent. The data hold some 60,000 clones, with over 75% observed a single time. Sequencing was performed on peripheral blood, taken in the first trimester of pregnancy. These receptors originate from a female donor in good health, enrolled as a control in a pregnancy study.

The chain combines TRBV5-1 with TRBJ2-7; D gene uncertain. Germline V gene sequence: CDR1 SGHRS, CDR2 YFSETQ. The CDR3 runs 12 residues. V lost 2 bases and J 5 bases, leaving 8 bases between the germline ends. DNA for the CDR3: TGCGCCAGCAGCTTACAGCCCCACGAGCAGTACTTC. Its translation: CASSLQPHEQYF.

The chain is built from TRBV7-9 and TRBJ2-1; weak D call: TRBD1 (6 bases). The CDR3 runs to 15 residues. Per germline, CDR1 SEHNR and CDR2 FQNEAQ (reference sequence). V lost 3 bases, J lost 9 bases, and 18 bases lay in between. CDR3 sequence reads: CASSFLVGAGGEQFF. The CDR3, as DNA: TGTGCCAGCAGCTTCCTAGTGGGGGCGGGCGGTGAGCAGTTCTTC.

This clone appeared a few times. V gene TRBV29-1 combines with J gene TRBJ2-7, with D perhaps TRBD1 (6 bases). Germline lookup yields CDR1 SQVTM and CDR2 ANQGSEA. Deletions cut 7 bases from V and 2 bases from J, with 12 bases between. The CDR3 is made up of 12 amino acids. As DNA, the CDR3 is TGCAGCGCAGGGGACAACGCCTACGAGCAGTACTTC. Amino acids: CSAGDNAYEQYF.

The V and J genes are TRBV18 and TRBJ1-2; tentative D call: TRBD1 (6 bases). The germline V and J ends were trimmed by 3 bases and 4 bases, with 15 bases remaining between them. Germline V CDR1 and CDR2: KGHSH, LQKENI. The CDR3 length is 15 residues. The CDR3 is CASSPHPRQAYGYTF. The CDR3 region has the DNA TGTGCCAGCTCACCCCACCCCAGACAGGCCTATGGCTACACCTTC. The variable domain in full, with the rest retrieved from reference TRBV18 and TRBJ1-2, is NAGVMQNPRHLVRRRGQEARLRCSPMKGHSHVYWYRQLPEEGLKFMVYLQKENIIDESGMPKERFSAEFPKEGPSILRIQQVVRGDSAAYFCASSPHPRQAYGYTFGSGTRLTVV.

The chain carries TRBV10-3 and TRBJ1-6; 8 bases fit TRBD1. Germline lookup yields CDR1 ENHRY and CDR2 SYGVKD. The junction had 14 bases not matched to a gene; V was cut back by 5 bases and J by 5 bases. This CDR3 comprises 18 residues. DNA of the CDR3: TGTGCCATCAGTTTGACAGGGGCCAGCGCATATAATAATTCACCCCTCCACTTT. Protein product: CAISLTGASAYNNSPLHF.

V and J are TRBV7-9 and TRBJ1-2, with D possibly being TRBD1 (5 bases). V lost 5 bases, J lost 3 bases, and 22 bases lay in between. Looked up from germline, CDR1 is SEHNR and CDR2 is FQNEAQ (reference sequence). This CDR3 has 17 residues. This CDR3 is CASSTEPGISYYYGYTF. The CDR3 nucleotides read TGTGCCAGCAGCACGGAACCAGGGATTTCCTATTACTATGGCTACACCTTC.

This clone was detected once. V and J are TRBV7-8 and TRBJ2-7; 9 bases agree with TRBD2. The CDR3 sequence is 14 residues long. Germline trimming cut 1 base from V and 5 bases from J; bases unmatched to any gene: 3. Germline V lookup: CDR1 SGHVS, CDR2 FQNEAQ. The CDR3 coding sequence is TGTGCCAGCAGCTTAGGGGCTAGCGGGAACGAGCAGTACTTC. It specifies CASSLGASGNEQYF. Full variable domain (remainder filled in from reference TRBV7-8 and TRBJ2-7): GAGVSQSPRYKVAKRGQDVALRCDPISGHVSLFWYQQALGQGPEFLTYFQNEAQLDKSGLPSDRFFAERPEGSVSTLKIQRTQQEDSAVYLCASSLGASGNEQYFGPGTRLTVT.

This chain joins TRBV18 and TRBJ2-3; 10 nucleotides align to TRBD2. Germline V gene sequence: CDR1 KGHSH, CDR2 LQKENI. The CDR3 length is 16 residues. The V segment lost 2 bases and the J segment 0 bases; nucleotides outside the gene matches: 2. The CDR3 coding sequence is TGTGCCAGCTCACCAGGACTAGCGGAAAGCACAGATACGCAGTATTTT. This sequence encodes CASSPGLAESTDTQYF. Full variable domain (missing parts from reference TRBV18 and TRBJ2-3): NAGVMQNPRHLVRRRGQEARLRCSPMKGHSHVYWYRQLPEEGLKFMVYLQKENIIDESGMPKERFSAEFPKEGPSILRIQQVVRGDSAAYFCASSPGLAESTDTQYFGPGTRLTVL.

The V gene is TRBV5-1, the J gene TRBJ1-2; TRBD1 is a possible D gene (6 bases). The CDR3 consists of 14 residues. Germline lookup yields CDR1 SGHRS and CDR2 YFSETQ. V was cut by 0 bases and J by 4 bases, with 10 bases left in between. The CDR3 nucleotides read TGCGCCAGCAGCTTGGAGGGGGAAGGCTATGGCTACACCTTC. Encoded protein: CASSLEGEGYGYTF.

The V call is TRBV5-1, the J call TRBJ1-5; 7 positions match TRBD1. The germline CDR1 and CDR2 sequences are SGHRS and YFSETQ. Trimming took 0 bases from V and 4 from J; bases not matched to a gene: 4. The CDR3 is 15 amino acids. This CDR3 reads CASSLGPGQNQPQHF. The CDR3 nucleotides are TGCGCCAGCAGCTTGGGACCGGGACAGAATCAGCCCCAGCATTTT.

J is TRBJ2-7 and V is TRBV5-4; D possibly corresponds to TRBD1 (6 bases). The ends were cut back, 5 bases at V and 0 bases at J, with 9 bases in the middle. CDR1 is SGHNT, CDR2 YYREEE, per germline (reference sequence). This CDR3 spans 13 amino acids. The DNA of the CDR3 is TGTGCCAGCAGAAGGGGGAGCTCCTACGAGCAGTACTTC. Translation gives CASRRGSSYEQYF.

The gene calls are TRBV7-2 and TRBJ1-1, with D tentatively TRBD1 (6 bases). Germline assignment: CDR1 SGHTA and CDR2 FQGNSA. This CDR3 is 15 amino acids long. Trimming removed 6 bases at V and 5 bases at J, with 19 bases between. CDR3 loop: CASRSQGGDLTEAFF. The CDR3 DNA is TGTGCCAGCAGATCCCAAGGGGGGGATTTGACTGAAGCTTTCTTT.

The rearrangement joins TRBV5-1 to TRBJ2-1; D is unresolved. The germline V and J ends were trimmed by 5 bases and 0 bases, with 12 bases remaining between them. The germline gives CDR1 SGHRS, CDR2 YFSETQ. The CDR3 is 15 amino acids. The CDR3 loop is CASRIQAVSYNEQFF. CDR3 in DNA: TGCGCCAGCAGGATCCAGGCCGTCTCCTACAATGAGCAGTTCTTC.

The chain carries TRBV10-3 and TRBJ1-2, with TRBD1 as a possible D gene (6 bases). Germline V CDR1 and CDR2: ENHRY, SYGVKD. V dropped 6 bases and J dropped 14 bases, with 25 bases sitting between them. There are 14 residues in the CDR3. In DNA, the CDR3 is TGTGCCATCAGAACAAACGCAAAACAGGGAATTGAGACCTTC. This encodes CAIRTNAKQGIETF.

The CDR3 region is CASSLQGDVWEKLFF. In nucleotides, the CDR3 is TGTGCCAGCAGTTTACAGGGGGATGTTTGGGAAAAACTGTTTTTT. This chain links TRBV5-6 with TRBJ1-4; 8 bases are a match to TRBD1. CDR3 length equals 15 residues. Unmatched junction bases numbered 11, after V lost 5 bases and J lost 8 bases. CDR1 SGHDT and CDR2 YYEEEE come from the germline V gene. The full variable domain, in which reference TRBV5-6 and TRBJ1-4 provide the parts outside the CDR3, is DAGVTQSPTHLIKTRGQQVTLRCSPKSGHDTVSWYQQALGQGPQFIFQYYEEEERQRGNFPDRFSGHQFPNYSSELNVNALLLGDSALYLCASSLQGDVWEKLFFGSGTQLSVL.

This chain links TRBV5-8 with TRBJ2-1; 9 nucleotides match TRBD1. The CDR3 has 16 amino acids. V lost 3 bases, J lost 5 bases, and 9 bases stayed unmatched. Germline loops: CDR1 SGHTS, CDR2 YDEGEE. The CDR3 DNA is TGTGCCAGCAGCTCCCTACCTCGGACAGGGGACAATGAGCAGTTCTTC. It translates to CASSSLPRTGDNEQFF.

The rearrangement links TRBV28 to TRBJ1-2; D is ambiguous. Germline V gene lookup returns CDR1 MDHEN and CDR2 SYDVKM. This CDR3 is built from 16 residues. Trimming took 5 bases from V and 12 from J, leaving 28 bases between them. The CDR3 DNA follows: TGTGCCAGCAGTCCACCGGGTCCGGCTCATAGTCGGAATAACACCTTC. Its translation is CASSPPGPAHSRNNTF.

This clone has only one observation. V usage is TRBV14 and J usage is TRBJ2-1, with unresolved D. CDR1 SGHDN and CDR2 FVKESK come from the germline V gene. Trimming took off 0 bases at V and 10 bases at J, with 10 bases between the two ends. This CDR3 comprises 13 residues. The CDR3 DNA sequence: TGTGCCAGCAGCCAAGATTGGGCCACGGAGCAGTTCTTC. Encoded protein: CASSQDWATEQFF. Combining the CDR3 with reference TRBV14 and TRBJ2-1 gives the whole variable domain EAGVTQFPSHSVIEKGQTVTLRCDPISGHDNLYWYRRVMGKEIKFLLHFVKESKQDESGMPNNRFLAERTGGTYSTLKVQPAELEDSGVYFCASSQDWATEQFFGPGTRLTVL.

This clone occurred a few times. The chain joins TRBV30 to TRBJ1-6, with D maybe TRBD1 (6 bases). Trimming shortened V by 1 base and J by 5 bases, and 12 bases separated the two germline ends. The CDR3 has 15 amino acids. The germline V gene encodes CDR1 GTSNPN and CDR2 SVGIG (reference sequence). Here the CDR3 reads CAWSETGYDNSPLHF. CDR3 nucleotide sequence: TGTGCCTGGAGTGAAACAGGGTATGATAATTCACCCCTCCACTTT. The entire variable domain, with the rest obtained from reference TRBV30 and TRBJ1-6, is as follows: SQTIHQWPATLVQPVGSPLSLECTVEGTSNPNLYWYRQAAGRGLQLLFYSVGIGQISSEVPQNLSASRPQDRQFILSSKKLLLSDSGFYLCAWSETGYDNSPLHFGNGTRLTVT.

The chain uses TRBV6-1 and TRBJ2-5; possible D gene TRBD2, 5 bases. Germline V gene data show CDR1 as MNHNS and CDR2 as SASEGT. This CDR3 has 15 amino acids. With 8 bases removed from V and 4 bases from J, the gap between germline ends came to 20 bases. CDR3 protein: CASASQRNVGETQYF. CDR3 coding DNA: TGTGCCAGCGCGTCACAGCGGAATGTAGGAGAGACCCAGTACTTC.

The rearrangement uses TRBV9 and TRBJ1-4; no firm D call. CDR3 length equals 13 residues. V gave up 0 bases and J gave up 4 bases, with 4 bases separating them. The germline gives CDR1 SGDLS, CDR2 YYNGEE. The CDR3 DNA follows: TGTGCCAGCAGCGTAGCGGTTAATGAAAAACTGTTTTTT. As protein: CASSVAVNEKLFF. Complete variable domain (other parts from reference TRBV9 and TRBJ1-4): DSGVTQTPKHLITATGQRVTLRCSPRSGDLSVYWYQQSLDQGLQFLIQYYNGEERAKGNILERFSAQQFPDLHSELNLSSLELGDSALYFCASSVAVNEKLFFGSGTQLSVL.

The genes are TRBV9 and TRBJ2-1, with D tentatively TRBD2 (5 bases). The V gene lost 5 bases and the J gene lost 4 bases, with 16 bases spanning the gap. Germline assignment: CDR1 SGDLS and CDR2 YYNGEE. CDR3 length: 15 amino acids. The CDR3 DNA is TGTGCCAGCAGTCCTAGATCGACTACTTACAATGAGCAGTTCTTC. Its translation is CASSPRSTTYNEQFF.

The chain employs TRBV5-1 and TRBJ2-5, with D possibly being TRBD2 (5 bases). Per the germline V gene, CDR1 is SGHRS and CDR2 is YFSETQ. The V gene lost 6 bases and the J gene lost 1 base, with 13 bases spanning the gap. The length of the CDR3 is 14 residues. For the CDR3, the DNA is TGCGCCAGCAACGGAGGAGACGGCCAAGAGACCCAGTACTTC. This translates into CASNGGDGQETQYF.

The sample holds a few counts of this clone. This rearrangement joins TRBV30 to TRBJ2-3; D remains ambiguous. The CDR3 covers 13 residues. V lost 0 bases, J lost 6 bases, and 10 bases lay in between. CDR1 GTSNPN and CDR2 SVGIG come from the germline V gene (reference sequence). For the CDR3, the DNA is TGTGCCTGGAGTGTACGGTCCATGGATACGCAGTATTTT. Protein product: CAWSVRSMDTQYF.

The rearrangement joins TRBV7-9 to TRBJ1-2; 10 positions agree with TRBD1. The CDR3 sequence is 15 residues long. Germline V gene data show CDR1 as SEHNR and CDR2 as FQNEAQ (reference sequence). With V trimmed by 3 bases and J by 2 bases, 3 bases remained unmatched. CDR3 in DNA: TGTGCCAGCAGCTTCGGACAGGGGGGGAACTATGGCTACACCTTC. It specifies CASSFGQGGNYGYTF.

The chain employs TRBV13 and TRBJ1-4; D possibly corresponds to TRBD1 (5 bases). V gave up 5 bases and J gave up 5 bases, with 12 bases separating them. The CDR3 spans 14 residues. Germline V CDR1 and CDR2: PRHDT, FYEKMQ (reference sequence). The CDR3 region is CASSPGQGNEKLFF. CDR3 DNA sequence: TGTGCCAGCAGCCCCGGACAAGGGAATGAAAAACTGTTTTTT.

This clone was recorded a few times. The chain couples TRBV6-4 to TRBJ1-2; TRBD1 matches 9 bases. The germline V gene has CDR1 MRHNA and CDR2 SNTAGT. The CDR3 is 14 amino acids. V lost 1 base, J lost 7 bases, and 4 bases stayed unmatched. The CDR3 region is CASSDWDREVGYTF. The CDR3 DNA is TGTGCCAGCAGTGACTGGGACAGGGAAGTTGGCTACACCTTC.